These 14 T cell receptor beta chains share one sample of origin, sequenced in a study of early T cells in non-severe SARS-CoV-2 infection. MiXCR, applied by TCRdb to the 5' RACE reads, yields one record per CDR3 protein. The table shows approximately 46,000 distinct CDR3 sequences, with around 5.7% occurring only once. The sample taken for sequencing was whole blood. These receptors originate from an adult who was a healthcare worker with PCR-confirmed SARS-CoV-2 infection or an uninfected control (not recorded which).

This clonotype was counted ten times or more. The V call is TRBV18, the J call TRBJ1-1, with TRBD1 matching 8 bases. Unmatched junction bases numbered 5, after V lost 5 bases and J lost 0 bases. The germline V gene encodes CDR1 KGHSH and CDR2 LQKENI. The CDR3 has 15 residues. CDR3 sequence: CASSSEGQVNTEAFF. In DNA form, the CDR3 reads TGTGCCAGCTCATCCGAGGGACAGGTGAACACTGAAGCTTTCTTT.

This clonotype was picked up many times. The V call is TRBV7-2, the J call TRBJ2-7; D ambiguous. V was shortened by 1 base and J by 0 bases, with 10 bases between the two germline ends. Germline V gives CDR1 SGHTA, CDR2 FQGNSA. This CDR3 has 15 amino acids. This CDR3 reads CASSLGTVGSYEQYF. The CDR3 bases are TGTGCCAGCAGCTTAGGGACCGTAGGCTCCTACGAGCAGTACTTC. The full variable domain, in which reference TRBV7-2 and TRBJ2-7 provide the parts outside the CDR3, is GAGVSQSPSNKVTEKGKDVELRCDPISGHTALYWYRQSLGQGLEFLIYFQGNSAPDKSGLPSDRFSAERTGGSVSTLTIQRTQQEDSAVYLCASSLGTVGSYEQYFGPGTRLTVT.

This clonotype was seen many times. This chain connects TRBV7-6 to TRBJ2-7; D gene ambiguous. V lost 5 bases and J lost 7, with 12 bases in between. This CDR3 has 12 residues. Germline loops: CDR1 SGHVS, CDR2 FNYEAQ. This CDR3 is CASSAPDREQYF. The CDR3 region has the DNA TGTGCCAGCAGCGCCCCGGACCGGGAGCAGTACTTC.

This clonotype has more than one count but fewer than ten. The chain uses TRBV21-1 and TRBJ2-7; TRBD2 is taken as the D call from the table, unchecked against the DNA. TRBV21-1 constitutes a pseudogene. This CDR3 spans 15 amino acids. The CDR3 nucleotides read TGTGCCAGCAGCAAACGGGAGGCAGAATCCTACGAGCAGTACTTC. Translation gives CASSKREAESYEQYF.

This clonotype was recorded at least ten times. V and J are TRBV12-3 or TRBV12-4 and TRBJ2-2, with 11 bases matching TRBD1. J gave up 5 bases and V 5 bases, and 4 bases lay outside the gene matches. The CDR3 loop spans 15 amino acids. CDR3 nucleotide sequence: TGTGCCAGCAGTGCCGGGACAGGGGGTACCGGGGAGCTGTTTTTT. The encoded protein is CASSAGTGGTGELFF.

This clonotype was found many times. The V and J genes are TRBV12-3 or TRBV12-4 and TRBJ2-6, with a weak D call TRBD1 (5 bases). This CDR3 has 12 residues. With 8 bases removed from V and 6 bases from J, the gap between germline ends came to 8 bases. The CDR3 here is CASGREANVLTF. CDR3 DNA sequence: TGTGCCAGCGGCAGGGAGGCCAACGTCCTGACTTTC.

This clonotype was detected ten times or more. V is TRBV20-1 and J is TRBJ2-3; D is perhaps TRBD2 (5 bases). Per the germline V gene, CDR1 is DFQATT and CDR2 is SNEGSKA (reference sequence). The length of the CDR3 is 16 residues. Between the trimmed V and J ends, which lost 5 bases and 0 bases, there was a span of 18 bases. DNA of the CDR3: TGCAGTGCTGGAAGACTGGGAGAAACTAGCACAGATACGCAGTATTTT. As protein: CSAGRLGETSTDTQYF.

There are many counts of this clonotype. The V call is TRBV28, the J call TRBJ2-2, with a possible D match to TRBD1 (5 bases). Germline V gene lookup returns CDR1 MDHEN and CDR2 SYDVKM. The CDR3 runs to 15 residues. V lost 5 bases, J lost 2 bases, and 12 bases lay in between. The CDR3 sequence is CASSPTTENTGELFF. CDR3 sequence (DNA): TGTGCCAGCAGTCCAACGACAGAAAACACCGGGGAGCTGTTTTTT.

This clonotype was recorded at least ten times. The genes are TRBV7-2 and TRBJ2-5; no clear D. The CDR3 length is 12 residues. Germline V lookup: CDR1 SGHTA, CDR2 FQGNSA. V was cut by 5 bases and J by 5 bases, with 9 bases left in between. Here the CDR3 reads CASSLLTETQYF. The CDR3 bases are TGTGCCAGCAGCCTCCTGACTGAGACCCAGTACTTC. Looking up the rest from reference TRBV7-2 and TRBJ2-5 gives the full variable domain: GAGVSQSPSNKVTEKGKDVELRCDPISGHTALYWYRQSLGQGLEFLIYFQGNSAPDKSGLPSDRFSAERTGGSVSTLTIQRTQQEDSAVYLCASSLLTETQYFGPGTRLLVL.

This clonotype was detected a few times. The CDR3 DNA follows: TGTGCCAGCAGTTCCGGACGGGGCCAGCCCCAGCATTTT. The encoded protein is CASSSGRGQPQHF. V usage is TRBV6-5 and J usage is TRBJ1-5; possibly TRBD1 for D (5 bases). The germline V gene encodes CDR1 MNHEY and CDR2 SVGAGI. The CDR3 is 13 residues long. Trimming cost V 4 bases and J 7 bases, with 11 bases left between them.

This clonotype was recorded many times. The chain uses TRBV30 and TRBJ2-7; D is unresolved. Per germline, CDR1 GTSNPN and CDR2 SVGIG (reference sequence). Trimming took off 0 bases at V and 0 bases at J, with 9 bases between the two ends. The CDR3 has 14 amino acids. CDR3 bases: TGTGCCTGGAGTGTACAACTACCCTCCTACGAGCAGTACTTC. Translated: CAWSVQLPSYEQYF.

This clonotype was counted many times. V gene TRBV20-1 combines with J gene TRBJ2-1, with 13 bases that match TRBD2. The CDR3 is made up of 15 amino acids. CDR1 is DFQATT, CDR2 SNEGSKA, per germline (reference sequence). Trimming at V came to 0 bases and at J to 9 bases, leaving 5 bases not matched to a gene. CDR3 in amino acids: CSARELAGGRVEQFF. DNA of the CDR3: TGCAGTGCTAGAGAACTAGCGGGGGGGCGTGTTGAGCAGTTCTTC.

This clonotype has ten or more counts. The V and J genes are TRBV12-3 or TRBV12-4 and TRBJ2-3; D is uncertain. The CDR3 contains 14 residues. V lost 6 bases, J lost 2 bases, and 12 bases lay in between. CDR3 coding DNA: TGTGCCAGCAGCTCATGGACCCACACAGATACGCAGTATTTT. Amino acid sequence: CASSSWTHTDTQYF.

In its sample, this clonotype was seen many times. The rearrangement joins TRBV29-1 to TRBJ2-2, with no clear D. Per germline, CDR1 SQVTM and CDR2 ANQGSEA. The ends were cut back, 1 base at V and 1 base at J, with 1 base in the middle. The CDR3 runs 12 residues. In DNA, the CDR3 is TGCAGCGTTGAAGGGAACACCGGGGAGCTGTTTTTT. Protein sequence: CSVEGNTGELFF.